This T cell receptor beta chain was captured in a study of blood T cells in healthy people across ages. The study recruited healthy Caucasian donors from Russia who were aged about 6 to 95. Germline trimming cut 6 bases from V and 8 bases from J; bases unmatched to any gene: 7. This CDR3 spans 13 amino acids. Germline lookup yields CDR1 MNHEY and CDR2 SVGAGI. Through a sample-barcoded 5' primer and a J-beta primer mix, a second PCR was run for roughly 7 to 12 cycles. Every molecule of cDNA carried a tag from a template-switch adaptor with 12 random nucleotides. MiXCR, run by TCRdb on the 5' RACE reads, gives a single entry per CDR3 protein. Here the sample spans over 300,000 distinct CDR3 sequences, roughly half being singletons.

Sequenced material: blood. The chain is built from TRBV6-5 and TRBJ1-2; TRBD1 matches at 9 bases. This sequence was found in a man in his sixties in good health. This CDR3 is CASRKVTGGGYTF. Written as DNA, the CDR3 is TGTGCCAGCAGGAAAGTTACAGGGGGCGGCTACACCTTC.